The T cell receptor (beta chain) described here comes from a study of shared clonotypes between healthy human individuals (dated by TCRdb to the early 2020s). Notes on the research overall: The cohort included three men and a couple of women between 18 and 49 years of age. For each donor, three plates each were used for CD4 naive and CD4 memory, two plates were used for CD8 naive, and one plate was used for CD8 memory. To estimate repertoire size and how much clonotypes are shared between individuals, the study performed deep sequencing of blood TCR repertoires from a few healthy adults. Libraries were prepared and TCR repertoires were sequenced by different laboratories using diverse techniques, in order to increase sequencing depth and limit assay-specific biases. Each donor's leukapheresis produced roughly between roughly 0.94 and 9.5 billion PBMCs. Summary of the overall study and its limitations: The small number of donors limited the genetic and exposure-history diversity represented. Larger estimated clonotype richness was generally found for naive subsets than for memory subsets. Pairwise subsampling led to the expectation that sequencing depth would affect the degree of clonotype sharing among donors. Compared with non-shared clonotypes, the clonotypes found in all four sorted-subset donors had higher generation probabilities. Rarefaction of sorted-subset datasets indicated incomplete sequencing despite the large sequencing depth. When several donors were compared, the shared fraction of clonotypes was 5% to 6.5% for naive CD4, 3.5% for naive CD8, about 2.4% for memory CD4, and 0.35% to 0.4% for memory CD8. Sampling was limited to blood, and TCR repertoires in tissue likely differ from TCR repertoires in blood.

CDR1 and CDR2 were assigned from the germline V gene as SGHVS and FQNEAQ. The CDR3 goes from the cysteine to the phenylalanine over 14 residues. Just CDR3 DNA is preserved here, 42 bases in frame from base 1. Cut back by 6 bases and 2 bases, the V and J ends lie 13 bases apart. Using the deep immunoSEQ assay, TCR CDR3 regions were amplified from genomic DNA by multiplex PCR. For each cell subset, the extracted genomic DNA was distributed evenly across all wells of several immunoSEQ 96-well plates, and each plate served as one replicate. For sorted subsets, each replicate PCR was loaded with 150 to 250 ng genomic DNA, equivalent to about 30,000 T cell genomes. Purified libraries were measured with a Qubit 3.0 fluorometer, size-checked on a Bioanalyzer 2100, and measured again with the KAPA Library Quantification kit. Every immunoSEQ 96-well plate was sequenced on a separate single-read 150-cycle Illumina NextSeq 550 flow cell. In the source study's methods: Because the immunoSEQ output included only junctional sequences and no quality scores, the filtering could not be the same as the filtering used for full-length reads. To assign V/J genes and CDR3, sequences were annotated against IMGT germline references using PyIR, a Python wrapper for IgBLAST v1.9. Reads with weak V/J assignments (E-value above 1e-6), missing CDR3, stop codons, out-of-frame junctions, or ambiguous translated residues were removed. V3J clonotypes were defined by identical inferred V gene, J gene, and CDR3 amino acid sequence. Percentage overlap between repertoires was computed as shared unique clonotypes divided by the size of the smaller repertoire. Repertoire richness was assessed with RTK rarefaction, the Chao1 estimator, and Recon v2.1 estimates of unobserved clonotypes. Generation probabilities for all TCRbeta clonotypes obtained by the gDNA method from four donors were computed using OLGA. TCRdb provides this immuneACCESS table in a form limited to in-frame rearrangements. Some clones are lacking; in checked studies, under half of them reflect an unresolved V gene, and why the rest are absent is not known. V and J calls and clone size are those listed in that table; D and trimming were worked out from the DNA. In all, the sample holds approximately 1.1 million clones, and about four fifths of those were seen once. The ten largest account for 0.5% to 0.6% of the sample.

Comments on this clone: Its target antigen remains unknown. No much larger clone is present one base from it, and per-base qualities are unavailable.

The donors were healthy, HIV-negative adults with no recently reported acute infections or vaccinations. Every donor was a Caucasian adult residing in Nashville, Tennessee, USA. CD4+ T cells were enriched through magnetic negative selection, after which naive cells were positively selected on CD45RA and the remaining negative fraction served as the memory subset. After blood collection by leukapheresis, PBMCs were isolated using Ficoll-Histopaque density gradient centrifugation and then cryopreserved in the vapor phase of liquid nitrogen. Analytical flow cytometry was used to check the purity and quantity of every magnetically sorted T cell population. Each sorted fraction had its genomic DNA isolated and then quantified by UV absorbance on a Nanodrop 2000c.

Sequences were obtained from memory CD4+ T cells from PBMCs. In light of the paper, this sample's cell subset or site label describes: CD45RA-negative fraction. The TCR comes from a man aged 18 to 30 in good health. Some clones in this sample may be carry-over from other donors' samples. The chain uses TRBV7-8 and TRBJ1-2; the D gene cannot be named for sure. At the DNA level, the sequence is TGTGCCAGCAGTGTTTTCGGCGGAAACTATGGCTACACCTTC. Its coded protein is CASSVFGGNYGYTF. The CDR3 plus the reference TRBV7-8 and TRBJ1-2 genes for the other parts give the full variable domain: GAGVSQSPRYKVAKRGQDVALRCDPISGHVSLFWYQQALGQGPEFLTYFQNEAQLDKSGLPSDRFFAERPEGSVSTLKIQRTQQEDSAVYLCASSVFGGNYGYTFGSGTRLTVV.